Sequencing of this T cell receptor (beta chain) was carried out in a study of T cell changes during pregnancy in multiple sclerosis (dated 2019 in TCRdb). As for the study more broadly: Changes in the T cell repertoire over the course of pregnancy were examined in this study in women with multiple sclerosis.

The library relied on the immunoSEQ multiplex PCR assay. What TCRdb holds here is the immuneACCESS table cut down to in-frame rearrangements. Part of the clones is not present; checked against another copy, under half of the missing clones reflect an unresolved V gene, and the others are unexplained. For this sample the table gives about 80,000 clones, of which 92% were detected only once. Together, the top ten hold about 3% of the sample. About this clone itself: Its antigen is still unknown. Base qualities were left out, and no much larger clone turns up one base away.

The sequence was collected from a female donor with multiple sclerosis, enrolled in a pregnancy study. Source: peripheral blood, taken before pregnancy.

CDR3 protein: CASSIGTAPNTEAFF. The nucleotide sequence reads TGTGCCAGTAGTATAGGGACAGCACCGAACACTGAAGCTTTCTTT. The chain is encoded by TRBV19 joined to TRBJ1-1, and perhaps TRBD1 as D gene, on 6 matching bases. The CDR3 starts with the cysteine, ends with the phenylalanine, and has 15 residues. CDR3 DNA is the only sequence kept; it has 45 bases, read in frame from the first base. According to the germline V gene (reference sequence), CDR1 reads LNHDA and CDR2 reads SQIVND. V loses 1 base of germline sequence and J loses 1 base, and the interval between the two ends is 10 bases.